The 20 T cell receptor beta chains reported below all come from one sample, sequenced in a study of T-cell memory formation after mild COVID-19. TCRdb processed the 5' RACE reads anew with MiXCR; each CDR3 protein has one entry. The table shows around 300,000 distinct CDR3 sequences, with roughly 21% occurring only once. Sequencing used PBMCs or a T cell subset sorted from them (not recorded which). These receptors came from a man between 18 and 35 years old who had mild COVID-19 (a few samples of this study predate the infection). Cell type and time point are not known.

A single count supports this clonotype. The chain combines TRBV5-8 with TRBJ1-1; D uncertain. The V gene's germline CDR1 is SGHTS and CDR2 YDEGEE. Between the trimmed V and J ends, which lost 4 bases and 1 base, there was a span of 17 bases. The length of the CDR3 is 16 residues. Here the CDR3 DNA reads TGTGCCAGCAGCCAGTATCGAGGGCGCGGGAACACTGAAGCTTTCTTT. Residues: CASSQYRGRGNTEAFF.

This clonotype showed up just a few times. This sequence joins TRBV13 and TRBJ2-7; D is unclear. V was trimmed by 5 bases and J by 2 bases, leaving 13 bases between them. This CDR3 has 14 amino acids. Germline V gene lookup returns CDR1 PRHDT and CDR2 FYEKMQ (reference sequence). CDR3 in amino acids: CASSPKDRPYEQYF. CDR3 in DNA: TGTGCCAGCAGCCCTAAGGATCGACCCTACGAGCAGTACTTC.

J is TRBJ2-2 and V is TRBV5-1; 10 bases are a match to TRBD2. The CDR3 spans 17 residues. Trimming at V came to 0 bases and at J to 5 bases, leaving 7 bases not matched to a gene. Per germline, CDR1 SGHRS and CDR2 YFSETQ. The CDR3 is CASSLVASGGFTGELFF. The CDR3 DNA reads as TGCGCCAGCAGCTTGGTAGCTAGCGGGGGATTTACCGGGGAGCTGTTTTTT.

This chain links TRBV2 with TRBJ2-5; 9 bases match TRBD2. CDR3 length: 16 amino acids. J lost 3 bases, V lost 1 base, and 6 bases had no gene match. Germline CDR1 is SNHLY and CDR2 is FYNNEI. The CDR3 coding sequence is TGTGCCAGCAGTGAAGGGCTAGCGGGGCGCGAAGAGACCCAGTACTTC. Translation gives CASSEGLAGREETQYF.

This chain joins TRBV6-2 or TRBV6-3 and TRBJ2-2; D unclear. Germline V gene sequence: CDR1 MNHEY, CDR2 SVGEGT. Trimming cost V 1 base and J 6 bases, with 9 bases left between them. There are 14 residues in the CDR3. CDR3 residues: CASSYFPQAGELFF. For the CDR3, the DNA is TGTGCCAGCAGTTACTTCCCCCAGGCCGGGGAGCTGTTTTTT.

This chain joins TRBV6-2 or TRBV6-3 and TRBJ2-1, with D uncertain. The ends were cut back, 0 bases at V and 10 bases at J, with 4 bases in the middle. CDR3 size: 11 residues. The V gene's germline CDR1 is MNHEY and CDR2 SVGEGT. CDR3 protein: CASSYSREQFF. The CDR3, as DNA: TGTGCCAGCAGTTACTCGCGGGAGCAGTTCTTC.

The rearrangement joins TRBV19 to TRBJ2-7; maybe TRBD2 (6 bases). V shed 4 bases and J shed 2 bases, with 12 bases lying between them. Per germline, CDR1 LNHDA and CDR2 SQIVND (reference sequence). The CDR3 covers 14 residues. CDR3 nucleotide sequence: TGTGCCAGTAGTAACGTCGGGAGCACCTACGAGCAGTACTTC. Residues: CASSNVGSTYEQYF. The full variable domain, completed using reference TRBV19 and TRBJ2-7, is DGGITQSPKYLFRKEGQNVTLSCEQNLNHDAMYWYRQDPGQGLRLIYYSQIVNDFQKGDIAEGYSVSREKKESFPLTVTSAQKNPTAFYLCASSNVGSTYEQYFGPGTRLTVT.

V is TRBV7-3 and J is TRBJ1-3; no reliable D call. CDR3 length: 13 amino acids. Germline V lookup: CDR1 SGHTA, CDR2 FQGTGA. V lost 5 bases and J lost 3, with 8 bases in between. The CDR3 DNA sequence: TGTGCCAGCAGCAGGACCAGTGGAAACACCATATATTTT. Translating gives CASSRTSGNTIYF.

The CDR3 DNA follows: TGTGCCAGCCTTCGGATGGCAGGAACAAACACTGAAGCTTTCTTT. This sequence encodes CASLRMAGTNTEAFF. The chain carries TRBV6-2 or TRBV6-3 and TRBJ1-1; no clear D. The CDR3 length is 15 residues. The ends were cut back, 8 bases at V and 2 bases at J, with 18 bases in the middle. CDR1 is MNHEY, CDR2 SVGEGT, per germline.

This clonotype was seen only a few times. The rearrangement joins TRBV6-6 to TRBJ1-1, with D perhaps TRBD1 (5 bases). The CDR3 has 13 amino acids. The germline V and J ends were trimmed by 6 bases and 5 bases, with 13 bases remaining between them. Looked up from germline, CDR1 is MNHNY and CDR2 is SVGAGI (reference sequence). CDR3 DNA: TGTGCCAGCAGCAGTACAGGAGATACTGAAGCTTTCTTT. Protein product: CASSSTGDTEAFF.

This clonotype has at least ten counts. V is TRBV18 and J is TRBJ2-7, with TRBD1 identical over 9 bases. The CDR3 has 14 amino acids. Trimming removed 2 bases from V and 3 bases from J; junction bases left unmatched: 2. Germline values: CDR1 KGHSH, CDR2 LQKENI. The CDR3 bases are TGTGCCAGCTCACCAGGGACAGGGCTCTACGAGCAGTACTTC. Its translation: CASSPGTGLYEQYF.

This clonotype was counted between two and nine times. This sequence joins TRBV6-2 or TRBV6-3 and TRBJ1-2; the D is unclear. This CDR3 contains 11 residues. Trimming took 6 bases from V and 8 from J, leaving 10 bases between them. Germline V gene data show CDR1 as MNHEY and CDR2 as SVGEGT. In DNA form, the CDR3 reads TGTGCCAGCAGCCCTTCCTGGGGCTACACCTTC. This gives the protein CASSPSWGYTF.

The chain carries TRBV3-1 and TRBJ1-5; D gene unclear. Germline V gives CDR1 LGHDT, CDR2 YNNKEL (reference sequence). Trimming pared 1 base from V and 2 bases from J, leaving 9 bases between. The CDR3 length is 15 residues. The CDR3 DNA is TGTGCCAGCAGCCAAGGGTCCTGGGGCAATCAGCCCCAGCATTTT. Its translation is CASSQGSWGNQPQHF.

V is TRBV7-3 and J is TRBJ1-1; D is unresolved. The germline CDR1 and CDR2 sequences are SGHTA and FQGTGA. The CDR3 has 13 residues. V gave up 4 bases and J gave up 0 bases, with 6 bases separating them. The CDR3 bases are TGTGCCAGCAGCTCCCTCATGAACACTGAAGCTTTCTTT. Translation: CASSSLMNTEAFF. The full variable domain, completed using reference TRBV7-3 and TRBJ1-1, is GAGVSQTPSNKVTEKGKYVELRCDPISGHTALYWYRQSLGQGPEFLIYFQGTGAADDSGLPNDRFFAVRPEGSVSTLKIQRTERGDSAVYLCASSSLMNTEAFFGQGTRLTVV.

This chain connects TRBV18 to TRBJ1-1; no definite D call. The CDR3 spans 13 residues. Trimming left V 6 bases short and J 4 bases short, with 12 bases between. Looked up from germline, CDR1 is KGHSH and CDR2 is LQKENI. The CDR3 DNA is TGTGCCAGCTCCACGATAGTCGGCACTGAAGCTTTCTTT. Translating it yields CASSTIVGTEAFF.

The CDR3 DNA reads as TGCGCCAGCAGCTTGGGCCCTTTCGAACCCAACACTGAAGCTTTCTTT. Translated: CASSLGPFEPNTEAFF. The chain employs TRBV5-1 and TRBJ1-1; D ambiguous. Germline assignment: CDR1 SGHRS and CDR2 YFSETQ. The CDR3 is 16 residues long. V lost 0 bases, J lost 2 bases, and 14 bases lay in between.

V usage is TRBV6-2 or TRBV6-3 and J usage is TRBJ1-2; no clear D gene. CDR1 and CDR2 from the germline V gene are MNHEY and SVGEGT. With 6 bases removed from V and 6 bases from J, the gap between germline ends came to 20 bases. The CDR3 sequence is 15 residues long. CDR3 residues: CASSPSLVKLNGYTF. CDR3 coding DNA: TGTGCCAGCAGCCCCAGCCTGGTGAAGCTTAATGGCTACACCTTC.

In its sample, this clonotype was seen a few times. The chain couples TRBV5-1 to TRBJ1-1, with D possibly TRBD1 on 5 matching bases. Germline V CDR1 and CDR2: SGHRS, YFSETQ. This CDR3 region has 14 residues. Trimming removed 4 bases from V and 4 bases from J, with 14 bases in between. The chain's CDR3 is CASSPGLMGTEAFF. CDR3 DNA: TGCGCCAGCAGCCCGGGGCTGATGGGCACTGAAGCTTTCTTT.

Only a few counts were recorded for this clonotype. This chain uses TRBV5-1 with TRBJ1-4; D remains ambiguous. The V gene lost 1 base and the J gene lost 0 bases, with 7 bases spanning the gap. The CDR3 spans 15 residues. CDR1 and CDR2 (germline): SGHRS, YFSETQ. CDR3 amino acids: CASSLTESTNEKLFF. Written as DNA, the CDR3 is TGCGCCAGCAGCTTGACAGAGTCAACTAATGAAAAACTGTTTTTT. The full variable domain, in which reference TRBV5-1 and TRBJ1-4 provide the parts outside the CDR3, is KAGVTQTPRYLIKTRGQQVTLSCSPISGHRSVSWYQQTPGQGLQFLFEYFSETQRNKGNFPGRFSGRQFSNSRSEMNVSTLELGDSALYLCASSLTESTNEKLFFGSGTQLSVL.

This clonotype was recorded a few times. The chain couples TRBV7-8 to TRBJ2-3; weak D call: TRBD1 (6 bases). The CDR3 consists of 15 residues. Per the germline V gene, CDR1 is SGHVS and CDR2 is FQNEAQ. Deletions cut 5 bases from V and 5 bases from J, with 17 bases between. The CDR3 loop reads CASSALQGVEDTQYF. In DNA form, the CDR3 reads TGTGCCAGCAGCGCCTTACAGGGTGTGGAAGATACGCAGTATTTT.